Sequencing of this T cell receptor beta chain was carried out in a study of T cells after yellow fever vaccination. Study-wide context: Fractions containing few cells were prepared with SMART-Seq v4 Ultra Low Input.

This clonotype came up many times. Deletions cut 3 bases from V and 1 base from J, with 8 bases between. Germline V gives CDR1 SGDLS, CDR2 YYNGEE. The CDR3 is 13 residues long. TCRdb re-analysed the 5' RACE reads in MiXCR, keeping a single row per CDR3 protein. The data hold approximately 300,000 distinct CDR3 sequences, with roughly 10% observed a single time. J is TRBJ2-7 and V is TRBV9, with D possibly TRBD1 on 5 matching bases. This receptor was taken from a man aged 18 to 30 who received the YFV17D yellow fever vaccine. Material: CD4+ T cells sorted from PBMCs, obtained 45 days after the yellow fever booster vaccination. The CDR3 protein is CASSADSSYEQYF. CDR3 bases: TGTGCCAGCAGCGCCGACAGTTCCTACGAGCAGTACTTC. The whole variable domain, filled in from reference TRBV9 and TRBJ2-7, reads DSGVTQTPKHLITATGQRVTLRCSPRSGDLSVYWYQQSLDQGLQFLIQYYNGEERAKGNILERFSAQQFPDLHSELNLSSLELGDSALYFCASSADSSYEQYFGPGTRLTVT.